What follows describes a single T cell receptor (beta chain). Germline CDR1 and CDR2: MGHRA and YSYEKL. This CDR3 has 15 residues. Trimming removed 1 base at V and 3 bases at J, with 12 bases between. Single viable CD3+CD4+CD8-CD45RO+ cells were sorted as the memory CD4+ T cells. These data belong to a study of memory CD4+ T cells and cytomegalovirus serostatus. The method was immunoSEQ multiplex PCR; TCRdb's version includes in-frame clones alone and lacks a portion of them. The sample lists around 45,000 clones; over 65% were seen once. The J gene is TRBJ1-2, the V gene TRBV4-1; D gene uncertain. The material sequenced was memory CD4+ T cells from blood. The receptor comes from an adult in good health and CMV-seronegative. The DNA for the CDR3 is TGCGCCAGCAGCCAAGTTGGGAGGGCCGACTATGGCTACACCTTC. Protein product: CASSQVGRADYGYTF.